The entry below describes one TCR beta chain. Its antigen is not known. The PCR made use of 60 Vbeta and 13 Jbeta primers. Using immunoSEQ multiplex PCR, the repertoire was profiled, and TCRdb retains in-frame clones only, with some absent. Found here are about 62,000 clones, 80% to 90% of them singletons; the top ten hold about 1.5%. This sample was taken from a study of cytomegalovirus exposure and HLA in healthy donors. Study observations and caveats: A later analysis found that most CMV-associated TCR beta chains appeared HLA-restricted.

CDR1 is SNHLY and CDR2 is FYNNEI in the germline V gene. The CDR3 contains 14 residues. With 6 bases clipped from V and 3 bases from J, the junction kept 7 bases outside the gene matches. What was sequenced was PBMCs. This receptor was obtained from a man between 18 and 29 years old in good health and CMV-seronegative. This chain joins TRBV2 and TRBJ2-7, with 8 bases fitting TRBD1. Here the CDR3 reads CASRGSGQGYEQYF. CDR3 nucleotide sequence: TGTGCCAGCAGGGGGAGCGGACAGGGCTACGAGCAGTACTTC. Using reference TRBV2 and TRBJ2-7 for the parts outside the CDR3, the full variable domain is EPEVTQTPSHQVTQMGQEVILRCVPISNHLYFYWYRQILGQKVEFLVSFYNNEISEKSEIFDDQFSVERPDGSNFTLKIRSTKLEDSAMYFCASRGSGQGYEQYFGPGTRLTVT.